These T cell receptor beta chains were read from a single sample in a study of cytomegalovirus exposure and HLA in healthy donors. This table comes from immunoSEQ multiplex PCR, and its TCRdb copy is limited to in-frame clones, with some not included. Among roughly 240,000 clones listed, 82% were seen once. Sequencing used PBMCs. These receptor sequences come from a middle-aged woman in good health and CMV-seropositive. CDR3s leave out the opening cysteine and the closing phenylalanine or tryptophan. Size values are once, few and many counts, or a class for expanded clones, and some rows have none.

>TRBV19|NA
ASNTPGQGANYGYT
>TRBV5-1|NA
ASSLAGGVGDYEQY
>TRBV5-1|once
ASSLEPGRSSYEQY
>TRBV29-1|NA
SASRGGENGYT
>TRBV7-3|NA
ASSLTLGTGSTDTQY
>TRBV19|NA
ASSRQGNVGYT
>TRBV9|NA
ASSAGTDMNTEAF
>TRBV2|NA
ASSDEGINTEAF
>TRBV7-9|NA
ASSLRDRGTDTQY
>TRBV6-1|NA
ASSSGDYGYT
>TRBV9|NA
ASSVGSGGGGYEQY
>TRBV21-1|NA
ARKGRRVTQY
>TRBV9|NA
ASSRDSLSPLH
>TRBV29-1|NA
SVDLAGGTYEQY
>TRBV11-2|NA
ASSFTGETEAF
>TRBV6-5|NA
ASSSLGAAKETQY
>TRBV7-9|NA
ASSRDRAPEAF
>TRBV19|NA
ASRGQGMGTEAF
>TRBV11-3|NA
ASRTQGALTGELF
>TRBV5-6|NA
ASSLIMGGEQY
>TRBV5-4|NA
ASRFGTTDTQY
>TRBV30|once
AWRPTGSPYEQY
>TRBV7-3|NA
ASSLGGSTGGDEQF
>TRBV7-9|NA
ASSPGGVSYNEQF
>TRBV6-6|NA
ASSYAGDTDTQY